The T cell receptor (beta chain) described here comes from a study of blood T cell repertoires in COVID-19. Recruited during active infection, patients (from Seattle) were subsequently followed longitudinally. The CDR3 consists of 15 residues. With 1 base removed from V and 3 bases from J, the gap between germline ends came to 11 bases. The V gene's germline CDR1 is SGHKS and CDR2 YYEKEE (reference sequence). Using immunoSEQ multiplex PCR, the repertoire was profiled, and TCRdb retains in-frame clones only, with some absent. Of around 300,000 clones in the sample, around 91% are singletons; the top ten hold approximately 0.98%.

V usage is TRBV5-5 and J usage is TRBJ1-5, with a tentative D call TRBD1 (5 bases). The sequencing input was peripheral blood. The TCR comes from a woman aged 40-49 years with COVID-19, enrolled during active disease. The CDR3 spells CASSLWGRDNQPQHF. The CDR3 DNA reads TGTGCCAGCAGCTTGTGGGGGAGGGACAATCAGCCCCAGCATTTT.